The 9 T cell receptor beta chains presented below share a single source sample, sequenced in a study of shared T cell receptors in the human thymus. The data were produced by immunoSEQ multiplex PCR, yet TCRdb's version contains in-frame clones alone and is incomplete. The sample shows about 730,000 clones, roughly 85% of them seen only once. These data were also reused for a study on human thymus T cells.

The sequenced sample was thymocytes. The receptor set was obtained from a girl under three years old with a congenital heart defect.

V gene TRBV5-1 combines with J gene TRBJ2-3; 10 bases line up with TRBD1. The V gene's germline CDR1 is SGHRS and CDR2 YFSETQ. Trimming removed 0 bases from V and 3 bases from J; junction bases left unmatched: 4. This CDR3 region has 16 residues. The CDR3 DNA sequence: TGCGCCAGCAGCTTGGTGGGACAGGGGATGACAGATACGCAGTATTTT. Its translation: CASSLVGQGMTDTQYF.

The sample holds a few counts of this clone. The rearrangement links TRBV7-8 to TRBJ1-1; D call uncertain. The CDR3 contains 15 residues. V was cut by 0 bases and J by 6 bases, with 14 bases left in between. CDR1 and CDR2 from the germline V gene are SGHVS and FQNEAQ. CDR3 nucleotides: TGTGCCAGCAGCTTAGCGCATGTCCCCCGGGCTGAAGCTTTCTTT. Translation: CASSLAHVPRAEAFF.

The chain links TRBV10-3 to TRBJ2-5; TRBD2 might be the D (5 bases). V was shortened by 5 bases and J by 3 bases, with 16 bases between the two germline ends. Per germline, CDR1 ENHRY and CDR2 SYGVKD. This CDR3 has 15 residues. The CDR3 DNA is TGTGCCATCAGTACTTACCGGACGGGGAAAGAGACCCAGTACTTC. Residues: CAISTYRTGKETQYF.

In DNA, the CDR3 is TGTGCCAGTACCAAGAGGATCTTACCCTATGGCTACACCTTC. Translation gives CASTKRILPYGYTF. V is TRBV19 and J is TRBJ1-2; D ambiguous. Germline values: CDR1 LNHDA, CDR2 SQIVND (reference sequence). This CDR3 is built from 14 residues. V was pared by 7 bases and J by 4 bases, with 16 bases between.

CDR3 loop: CASTSKTGAYGYTF. DNA for the CDR3: TGTGCCAGCACCTCAAAGACAGGGGCCTATGGCTACACCTTC. The V and J genes are TRBV28 and TRBJ1-2; 8 positions match TRBD1. The V gene end was trimmed by 7 bases and the J gene end by 4 bases; junction bases not matched to a gene: 8. The CDR3 covers 14 residues. Germline V lookup: CDR1 MDHEN, CDR2 SYDVKM.

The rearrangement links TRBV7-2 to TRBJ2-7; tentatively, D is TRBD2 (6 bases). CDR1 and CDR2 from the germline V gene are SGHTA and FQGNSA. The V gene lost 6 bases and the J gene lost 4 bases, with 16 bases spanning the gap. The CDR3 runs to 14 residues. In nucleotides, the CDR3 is TGTGCCAGCAGTCGGAGATACGGGGGATACGAGCAGTACTTC. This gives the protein CASSRRYGGYEQYF.

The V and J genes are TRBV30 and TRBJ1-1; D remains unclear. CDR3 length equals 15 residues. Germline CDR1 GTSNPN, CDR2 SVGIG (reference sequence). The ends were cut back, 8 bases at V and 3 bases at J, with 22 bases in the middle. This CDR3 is CALLPGGRSDTEAFF. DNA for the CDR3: TGTGCCCTCCTGCCGGGAGGAAGGTCGGACACTGAAGCTTTCTTT.

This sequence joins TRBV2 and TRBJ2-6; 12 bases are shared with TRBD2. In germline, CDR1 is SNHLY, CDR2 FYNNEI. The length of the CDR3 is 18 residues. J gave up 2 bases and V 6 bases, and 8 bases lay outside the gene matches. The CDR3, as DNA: TGTGCCAGCAGCCCGTCTAGCGGGGGGGTGGCTGGGGCCAACGTCCTGACTTTC. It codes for CASSPSSGGVAGANVLTF. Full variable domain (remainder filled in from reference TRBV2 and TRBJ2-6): EPEVTQTPSHQVTQMGQEVILRCVPISNHLYFYWYRQILGQKVEFLVSFYNNEISEKSEIFDDQFSVERPDGSNFTLKIRSTKLEDSAMYFCASSPSSGGVAGANVLTFGAGSRLTVL.

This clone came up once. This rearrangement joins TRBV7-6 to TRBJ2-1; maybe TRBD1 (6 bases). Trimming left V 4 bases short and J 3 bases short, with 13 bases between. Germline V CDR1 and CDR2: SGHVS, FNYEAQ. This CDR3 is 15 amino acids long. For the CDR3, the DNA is TGTGCCAGCAGCTCAACCGGGACAAACTACAATGAGCAGTTCTTC. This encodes CASSSTGTNYNEQFF.